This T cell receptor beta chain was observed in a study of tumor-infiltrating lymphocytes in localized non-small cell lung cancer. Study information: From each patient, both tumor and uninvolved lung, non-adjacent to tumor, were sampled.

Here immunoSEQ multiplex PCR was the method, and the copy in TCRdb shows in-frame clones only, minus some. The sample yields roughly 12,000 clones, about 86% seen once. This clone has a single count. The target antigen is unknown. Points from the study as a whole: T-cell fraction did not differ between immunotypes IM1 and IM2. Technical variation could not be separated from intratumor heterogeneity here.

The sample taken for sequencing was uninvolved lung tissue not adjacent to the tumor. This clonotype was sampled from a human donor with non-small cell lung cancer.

CDR3 residues: CASSRDRAPSDYGYTF. For the CDR3, the DNA is TGTGCCAGCTCACGGGACAGGGCTCCCTCCGACTATGGCTACACCTTC. This chain links TRBV18 with TRBJ1-2; 9 positions match TRBD1. Germline loops: CDR1 KGHSH, CDR2 LQKENI. The trim removed 4 bases at V and 3 bases at J, leaving 9 bases unmatched. The CDR3 length is 16 residues.